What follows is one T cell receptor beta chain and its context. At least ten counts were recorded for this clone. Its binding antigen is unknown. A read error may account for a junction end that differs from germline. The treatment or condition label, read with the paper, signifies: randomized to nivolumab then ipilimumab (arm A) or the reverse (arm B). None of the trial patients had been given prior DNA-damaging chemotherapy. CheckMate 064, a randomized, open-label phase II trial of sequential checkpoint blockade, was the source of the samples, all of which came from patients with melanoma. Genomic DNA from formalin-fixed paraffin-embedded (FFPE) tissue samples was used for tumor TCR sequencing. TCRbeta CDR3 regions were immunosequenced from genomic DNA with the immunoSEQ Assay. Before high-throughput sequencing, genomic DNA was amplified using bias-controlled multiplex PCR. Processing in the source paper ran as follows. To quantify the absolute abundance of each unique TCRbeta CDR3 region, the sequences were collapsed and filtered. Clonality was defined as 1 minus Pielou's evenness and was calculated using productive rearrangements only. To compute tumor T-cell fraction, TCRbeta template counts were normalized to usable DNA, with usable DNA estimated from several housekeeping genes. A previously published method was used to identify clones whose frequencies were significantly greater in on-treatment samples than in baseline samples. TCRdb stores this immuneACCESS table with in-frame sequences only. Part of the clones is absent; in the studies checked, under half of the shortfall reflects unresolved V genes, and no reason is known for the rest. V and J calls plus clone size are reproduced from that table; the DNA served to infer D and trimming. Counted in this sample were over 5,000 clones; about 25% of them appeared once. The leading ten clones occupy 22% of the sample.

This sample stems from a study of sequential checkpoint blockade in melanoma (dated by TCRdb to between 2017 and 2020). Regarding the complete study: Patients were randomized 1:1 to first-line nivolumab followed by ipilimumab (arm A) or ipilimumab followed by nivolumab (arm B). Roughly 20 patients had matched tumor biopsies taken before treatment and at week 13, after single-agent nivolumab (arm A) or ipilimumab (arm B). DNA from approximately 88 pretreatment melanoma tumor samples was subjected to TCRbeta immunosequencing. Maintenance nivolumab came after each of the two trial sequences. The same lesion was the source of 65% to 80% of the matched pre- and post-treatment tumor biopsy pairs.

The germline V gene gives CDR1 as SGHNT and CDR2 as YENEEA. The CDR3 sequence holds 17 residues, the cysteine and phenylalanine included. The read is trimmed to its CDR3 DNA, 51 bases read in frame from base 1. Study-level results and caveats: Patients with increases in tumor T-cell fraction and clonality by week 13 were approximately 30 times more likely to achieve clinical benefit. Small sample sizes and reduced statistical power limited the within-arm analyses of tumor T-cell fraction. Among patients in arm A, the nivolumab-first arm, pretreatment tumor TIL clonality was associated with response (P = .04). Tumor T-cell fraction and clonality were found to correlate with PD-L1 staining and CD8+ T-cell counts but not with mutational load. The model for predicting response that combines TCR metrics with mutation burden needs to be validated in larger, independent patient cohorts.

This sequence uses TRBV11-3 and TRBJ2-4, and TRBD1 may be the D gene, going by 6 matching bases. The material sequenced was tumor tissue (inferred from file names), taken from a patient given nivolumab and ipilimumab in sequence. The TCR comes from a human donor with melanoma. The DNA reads TGTGCCAGCAGCCTCCCCAGGGGTGCGAAGGGGAAAACCATTCAGTACTTC. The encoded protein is CASSLPRGAKGKTIQYF. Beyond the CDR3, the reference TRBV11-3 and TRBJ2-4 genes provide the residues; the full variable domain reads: EAGVVQSPRYKIIEKKQPVAFWCNPISGHNTLYWYLQNLGQGPELLIRYENEEAVDDSQLPKDRFSAERLKGVDSTLKIQPAELGDSAVYLCASSLPRGAKGKTIQYFGAGTRLSVL.